Listed below are T cell receptor beta chains from one sample, sequenced in a study of T cell responses to AZD1222 COVID-19 vaccine. The data were produced by immunoSEQ multiplex PCR, yet TCRdb's version contains in-frame clones alone and is incomplete. This sample has 110,000 to 150,000 clones, with approximately 94% found just once. This material consisted of peripheral blood, taken on day 0 of AZD1222 vaccination. The receptors were gathered from an adult in good health. CDR3s leave out the opening cysteine and the closing phenylalanine or tryptophan. The D gene is left open where the match is weak. Clone size is given for some rows only: seen once, a few or many times, or a class if the clone is expanded.

j_call clone_size d_call v_call cdr3_aa
TRBJ1-2 NA NA TRBV4-1 ASSQDQGYGYT
TRBJ1-5 NA NA TRBV5-1 ASSLGSVEVEPQH
TRBJ2-1 NA NA TRBV7-9 ASSRGGGNEQF
TRBJ1-1 NA NA TRBV30 AWSVRGNTEAF
TRBJ1-2 NA NA TRBV4-1 ASSQETGASGYT
TRBJ2-1 NA TRBD2 TRBV7-7 ASSLGGTRLNEQF
TRBJ2-1 NA NA TRBV5-1 ASSLGSTSALNEQF
TRBJ1-6 few TRBD1 TRBV2 ASSPLRDRRSPLH
TRBJ1-6 NA NA TRBV6-1 ASSERTHSPLH
TRBJ1-1 NA NA TRBV19 ASSIIGGRNDAF
TRBJ2-7 NA NA TRBV11-2 ASSLSTGTVYYEQY
TRBJ1-6 once NA TRBV9 ASSVQGSSPLH
TRBJ1-1 NA NA TRBV6-4 ASSQAGDRTEAF
TRBJ2-1 NA NA TRBV4-1 ASSQVFRLASNEQF
TRBJ2-7 NA NA TRBV27 ASSGGTDYEQY
TRBJ2-7 NA TRBD1 TRBV7-6 ASSLGGQGIYGQY
TRBJ1-1 NA TRBD1 TRBV19 ASSSHRGQNTEAF
TRBJ1-1 NA TRBD1 TRBV3-1/TRBV3-2 ASSQVRGRENTEAF
TRBJ2-1 once TRBD1 TRBV3-1/TRBV3-2 ASSFDRAFYNEQF
TRBJ2-3 NA NA TRBV4-1 ASSDRGRQSTDTQY
TRBJ1-3 NA NA TRBV9 ASSVGGRSSGNTIY
TRBJ1-2 NA NA TRBV4-2 ASSQDPGGNYGYT
TRBJ2-7 few TRBD1 TRBV27 ASSHGGQGFFDEQY
TRBJ2-3 NA TRBD2 TRBV2 ASSPGLVQGTDTQY
TRBJ1-1 NA NA TRBV19 ASSAGLPNTEAF
TRBJ1-1 NA NA TRBV18 ASSPNRLQDEAF
TRBJ2-5 NA TRBD2 TRBV6-5 ASTCGGALGETQY
TRBJ1-6 NA NA TRBV6-5 ASSYSKTGYNSPLH
TRBJ1-2 NA NA TRBV7-8 ASSISGGLYGYT
TRBJ1-3 NA NA TRBV30 AWKRQGQGNTIY
TRBJ2-3 NA NA TRBV4-1 ASSQGGRDTQY